This T cell receptor beta chain came from a study of blood T cell repertoires in COVID-19. At the level of the study: The United States, Italy and Spain supplied acute and convalescent COVID-19 samples. T cells, B-cell-depleted T cells, or PBMCs provided the cDNA or gDNA that served as material.

The germline gives CDR1 SGHNT, CDR2 YYREEE (reference sequence). With 0 bases removed from V and 6 bases from J, the gap between germline ends came to 19 bases. This CDR3 has 16 residues. Per the original data handling: Nucleated cell counts were estimated from reference gene primer amplification. The method was immunoSEQ multiplex PCR; TCRdb's version includes in-frame clones alone and lacks a portion of them. That table furnishes V, J and clone size, whereas the DNA furnished D and trimming. In the table there are 64,000 or so clones, around 83% of which are singletons. The clonotype comes from a human donor in a cohort sampled during active COVID-19. J is TRBJ2-7 and V is TRBV5-4; maybe TRBD2 (6 bases). Sequencing was carried out using peripheral blood. In DNA, the CDR3 is TGTGCCAGCAGCTTGGGTGGGACTTCCTCGGCGGTCGAGCAGTACTTC. Its translation: CASSLGGTSSAVEQYF.